Listed here is a single T cell receptor beta chain. V shed 0 bases, J shed 0 bases, and the junction held 4 bases outside the gene matches. CDR1 ENHRY and CDR2 SYGVKD come from the germline V gene. The CDR3 has 16 amino acids. The sample is drawn from a study of blood T cell repertoires in COVID-19. For the study at large: Sites across the United States, Italy and Spain contributed samples from acute and convalescent COVID-19. The analysed material was cDNA or gDNA that came from T cells, B-cell-depleted T cells, or PBMCs.

The data were produced by immunoSEQ multiplex PCR, yet TCRdb's version contains in-frame clones alone and is incomplete. This table has some 200,000 clones, roughly 85% appearing once. Sample: peripheral blood. The chain is built from TRBV10-3 and TRBJ1-1; 7 bases fit TRBD1. This clonotype originated in a man aged 55-75 years with active or convalescent COVID-19. The CDR3 DNA reads as TGTGCCATCAGTGAGTCCCCAGGGGGGTTGAACACTGAAGCTTTCTTT. It yields the protein CAISESPGGLNTEAFF.